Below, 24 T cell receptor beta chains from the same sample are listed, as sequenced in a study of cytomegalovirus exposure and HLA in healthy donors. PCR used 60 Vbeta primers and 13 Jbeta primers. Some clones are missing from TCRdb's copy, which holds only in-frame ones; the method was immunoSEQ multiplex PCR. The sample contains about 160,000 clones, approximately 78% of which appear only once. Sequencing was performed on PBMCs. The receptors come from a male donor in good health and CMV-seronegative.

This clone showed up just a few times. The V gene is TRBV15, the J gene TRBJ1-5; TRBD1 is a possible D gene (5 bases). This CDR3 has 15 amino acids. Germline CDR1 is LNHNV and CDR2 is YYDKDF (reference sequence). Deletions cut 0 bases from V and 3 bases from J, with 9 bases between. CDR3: CATSRDRGDNQPQHF. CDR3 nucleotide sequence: TGTGCCACCAGCAGAGATAGGGGCGACAATCAGCCCCAGCATTTT.

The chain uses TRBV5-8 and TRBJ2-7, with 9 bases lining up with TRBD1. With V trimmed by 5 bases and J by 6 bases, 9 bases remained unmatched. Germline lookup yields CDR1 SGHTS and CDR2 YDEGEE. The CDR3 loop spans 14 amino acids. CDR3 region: CASSPGTGNVEQYF. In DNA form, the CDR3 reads TGTGCCAGCAGTCCCGGGACAGGGAATGTCGAGCAGTACTTC.

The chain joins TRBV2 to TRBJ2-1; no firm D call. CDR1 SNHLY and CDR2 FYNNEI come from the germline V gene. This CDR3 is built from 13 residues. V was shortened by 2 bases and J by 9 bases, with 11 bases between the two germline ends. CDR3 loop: CASSEIVWAEQFF. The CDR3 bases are TGTGCCAGCAGTGAAATCGTATGGGCTGAGCAGTTCTTC.

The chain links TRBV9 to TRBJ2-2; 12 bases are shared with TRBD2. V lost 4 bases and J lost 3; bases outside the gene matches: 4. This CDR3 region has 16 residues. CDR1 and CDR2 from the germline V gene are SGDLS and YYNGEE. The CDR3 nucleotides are TGTGCCAGCAGCTCTAGCGGGAGGGCCGACACCGGGGAGCTGTTTTTT. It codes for CASSSSGRADTGELFF. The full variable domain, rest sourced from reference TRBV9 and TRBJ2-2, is DSGVTQTPKHLITATGQRVTLRCSPRSGDLSVYWYQQSLDQGLQFLIQYYNGEERAKGNILERFSAQQFPDLHSELNLSSLELGDSALYFCASSSSGRADTGELFFGEGSRLTVL.

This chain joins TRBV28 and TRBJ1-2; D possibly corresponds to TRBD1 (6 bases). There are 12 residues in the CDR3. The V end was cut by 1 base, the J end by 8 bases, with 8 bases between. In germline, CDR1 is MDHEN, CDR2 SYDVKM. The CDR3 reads CASSLYRVGYTF. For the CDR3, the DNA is TGTGCCAGCAGTTTATACAGGGTAGGCTACACCTTC.

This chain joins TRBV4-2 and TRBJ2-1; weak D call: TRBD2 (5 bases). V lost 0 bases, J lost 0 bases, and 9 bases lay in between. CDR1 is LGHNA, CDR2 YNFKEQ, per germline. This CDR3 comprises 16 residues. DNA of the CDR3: TGTGCCAGCAGCCAAGATGCGGGCCCCTCCTACAATGAGCAGTTCTTC. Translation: CASSQDAGPSYNEQFF.

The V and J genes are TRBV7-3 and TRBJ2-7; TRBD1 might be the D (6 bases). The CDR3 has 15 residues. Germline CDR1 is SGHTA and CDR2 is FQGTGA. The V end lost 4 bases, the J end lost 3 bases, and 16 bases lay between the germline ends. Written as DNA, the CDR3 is TGTGCCAGCAGCTGGCTCGGGACACCCCTCTACGAGCAGTACTTC. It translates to CASSWLGTPLYEQYF.

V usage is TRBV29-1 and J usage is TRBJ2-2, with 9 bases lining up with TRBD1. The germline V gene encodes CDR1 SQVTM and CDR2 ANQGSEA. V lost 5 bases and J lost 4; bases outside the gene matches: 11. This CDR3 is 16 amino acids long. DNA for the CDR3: TGCAGCGTTTCCGGGACAGGGACTGGTGGCACCGGGGAGCTGTTTTTT. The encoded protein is CSVSGTGTGGTGELFF.

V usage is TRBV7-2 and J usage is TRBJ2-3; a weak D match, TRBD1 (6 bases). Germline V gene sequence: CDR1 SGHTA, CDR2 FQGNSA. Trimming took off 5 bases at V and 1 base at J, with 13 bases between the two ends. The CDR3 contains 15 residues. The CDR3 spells CASSRRAGGTDTQYF. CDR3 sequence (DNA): TGTGCCAGCAGCCGCCGGGCAGGGGGCACAGATACGCAGTATTTT.

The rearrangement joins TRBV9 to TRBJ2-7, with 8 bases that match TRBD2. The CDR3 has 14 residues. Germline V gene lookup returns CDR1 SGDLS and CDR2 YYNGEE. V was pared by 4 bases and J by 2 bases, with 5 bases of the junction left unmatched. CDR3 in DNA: TGTGCCAGCAGCACCTCGGGGGGGCCCTACGAGCAGTACTTC. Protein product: CASSTSGGPYEQYF.

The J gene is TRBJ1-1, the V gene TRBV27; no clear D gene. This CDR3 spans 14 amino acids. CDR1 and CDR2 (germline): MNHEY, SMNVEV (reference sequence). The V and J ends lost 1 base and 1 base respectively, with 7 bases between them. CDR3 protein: CASSLLAENTEAFF. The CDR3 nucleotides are TGTGCCAGCAGTTTATTGGCAGAGAACACTGAAGCTTTCTTT.

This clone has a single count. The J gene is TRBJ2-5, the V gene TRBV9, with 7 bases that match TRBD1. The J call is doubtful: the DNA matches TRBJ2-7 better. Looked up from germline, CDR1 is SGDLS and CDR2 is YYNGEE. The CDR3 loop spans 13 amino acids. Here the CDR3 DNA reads TGTGCCAGCAGCGGACAGGGAACCTACGAGCAGTACTTC. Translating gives CASSGQGTYEQYF.

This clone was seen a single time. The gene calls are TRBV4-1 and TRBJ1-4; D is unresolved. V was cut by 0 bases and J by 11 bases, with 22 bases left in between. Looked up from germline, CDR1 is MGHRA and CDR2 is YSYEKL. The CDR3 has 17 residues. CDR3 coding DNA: TGCGCCAGCAGCCAAGAGGTGAGCAGATGGGTTTCGCGGAAACTGTTTTTT. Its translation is CASSQEVSRWVSRKLFF.

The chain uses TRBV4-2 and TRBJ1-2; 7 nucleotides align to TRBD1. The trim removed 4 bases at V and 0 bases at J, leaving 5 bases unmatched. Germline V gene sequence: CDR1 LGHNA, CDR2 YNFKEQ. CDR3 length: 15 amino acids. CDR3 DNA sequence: TGTGCCAGCAGCCTGGAGGGGACAGCTAACTATGGCTACACCTTC. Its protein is CASSLEGTANYGYTF.

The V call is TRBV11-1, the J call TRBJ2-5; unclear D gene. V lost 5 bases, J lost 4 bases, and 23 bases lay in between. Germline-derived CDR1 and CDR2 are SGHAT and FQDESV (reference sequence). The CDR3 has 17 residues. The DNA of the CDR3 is TGTGCCAGCAGCCCCCCTCACCGGGTCATGTCCCCAGAGACCCAGTACTTC. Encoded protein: CASSPPHRVMSPETQYF.

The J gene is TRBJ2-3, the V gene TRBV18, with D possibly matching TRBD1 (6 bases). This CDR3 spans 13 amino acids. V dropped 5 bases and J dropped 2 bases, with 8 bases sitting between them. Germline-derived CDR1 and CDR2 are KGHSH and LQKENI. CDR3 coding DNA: TGTGCCAGCTCATGGGGGCACACAGATACGCAGTATTTT. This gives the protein CASSWGHTDTQYF.

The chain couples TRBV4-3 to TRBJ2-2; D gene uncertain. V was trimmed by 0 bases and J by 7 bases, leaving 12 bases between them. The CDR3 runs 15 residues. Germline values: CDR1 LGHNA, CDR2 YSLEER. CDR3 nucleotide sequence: TGCGCCAGCAGCCAAGACCCGGGTGGAGTCGGGGAGCTGTTTTTT. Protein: CASSQDPGGVGELFF.

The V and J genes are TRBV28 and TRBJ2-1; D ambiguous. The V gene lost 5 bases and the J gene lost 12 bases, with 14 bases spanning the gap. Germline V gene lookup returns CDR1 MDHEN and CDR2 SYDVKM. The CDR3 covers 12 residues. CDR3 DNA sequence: TGTGCCAGCAGTCCCCCTGGAGTTGTGCAGTTCTTC. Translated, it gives CASSPPGVVQFF.

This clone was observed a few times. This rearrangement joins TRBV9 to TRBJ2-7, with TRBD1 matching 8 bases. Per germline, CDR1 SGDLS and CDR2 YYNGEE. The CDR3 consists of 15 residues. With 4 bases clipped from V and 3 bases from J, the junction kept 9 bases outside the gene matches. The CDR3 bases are TGTGCCAGCAGCCCGTCGACAGGGGACGGCTACGAGCAGTACTTC. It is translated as CASSPSTGDGYEQYF.

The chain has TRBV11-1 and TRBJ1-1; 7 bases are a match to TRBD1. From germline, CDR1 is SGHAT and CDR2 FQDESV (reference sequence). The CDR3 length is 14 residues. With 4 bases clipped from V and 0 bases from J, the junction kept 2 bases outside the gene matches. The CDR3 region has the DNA TGTGCCAGCAGCTCGACAGGGTTGAACACTGAAGCTTTCTTT. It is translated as CASSSTGLNTEAFF.

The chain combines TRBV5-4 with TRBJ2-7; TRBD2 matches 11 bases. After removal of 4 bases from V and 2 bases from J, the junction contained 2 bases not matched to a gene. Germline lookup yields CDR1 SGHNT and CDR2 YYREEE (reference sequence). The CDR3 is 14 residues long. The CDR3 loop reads CASSAGLAAYEQYF. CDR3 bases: TGTGCCAGCAGCGCGGGACTAGCGGCCTACGAGCAGTACTTC.

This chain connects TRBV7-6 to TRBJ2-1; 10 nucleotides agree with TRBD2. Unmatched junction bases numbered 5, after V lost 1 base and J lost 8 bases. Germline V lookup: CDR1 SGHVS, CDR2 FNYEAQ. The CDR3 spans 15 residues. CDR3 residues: CASSLDSGRAHEQFF. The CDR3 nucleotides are TGTGCCAGCAGCTTAGACAGCGGGAGGGCCCATGAGCAGTTCTTC.

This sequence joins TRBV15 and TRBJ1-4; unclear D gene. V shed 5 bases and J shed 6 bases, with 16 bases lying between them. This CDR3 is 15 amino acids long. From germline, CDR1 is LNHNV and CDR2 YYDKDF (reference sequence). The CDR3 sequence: CATSPSVGADEKLFF. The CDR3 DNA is TGTGCCACCAGCCCCAGCGTGGGTGCCGATGAAAAACTGTTTTTT.

For the CDR3, the DNA is TGTGCCAGTAGTGAGACAGGAGCCCACTCGGAGACCCAGTACTTC. It encodes CASSETGAHSETQYF. The chain uses TRBV19 and TRBJ2-5; possibly TRBD1 for D (6 bases). The CDR3 sequence is 15 residues long. The germline V and J ends were trimmed by 5 bases and 5 bases, with 18 bases remaining between them. Germline loops: CDR1 LNHDA, CDR2 SQIVND (reference sequence).